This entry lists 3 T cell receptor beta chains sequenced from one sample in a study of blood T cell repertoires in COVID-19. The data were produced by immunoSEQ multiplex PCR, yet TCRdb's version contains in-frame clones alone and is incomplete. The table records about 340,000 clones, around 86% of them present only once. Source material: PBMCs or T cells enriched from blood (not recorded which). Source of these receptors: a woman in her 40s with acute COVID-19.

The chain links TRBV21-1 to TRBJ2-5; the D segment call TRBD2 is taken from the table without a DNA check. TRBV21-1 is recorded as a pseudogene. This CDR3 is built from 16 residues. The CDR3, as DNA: TGTGCCAGCAGCAGAGTGAGGATAGGAGGGCAAGAGACCCAGTACTTC. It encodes CASSRVRIGGQETQYF.

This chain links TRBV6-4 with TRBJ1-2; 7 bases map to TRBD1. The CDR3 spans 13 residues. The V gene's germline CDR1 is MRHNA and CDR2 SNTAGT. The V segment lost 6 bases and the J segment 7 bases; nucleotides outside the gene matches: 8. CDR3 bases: TGTGCCAGCAGCCTCACAGGGGATAGTGGCTACACCTTC. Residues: CASSLTGDSGYTF.

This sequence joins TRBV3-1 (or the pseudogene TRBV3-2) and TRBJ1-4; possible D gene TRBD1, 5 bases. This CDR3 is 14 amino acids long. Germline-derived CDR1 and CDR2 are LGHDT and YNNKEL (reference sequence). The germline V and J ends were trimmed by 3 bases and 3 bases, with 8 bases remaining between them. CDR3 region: CASSQDIANEKLFF. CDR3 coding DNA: TGTGCCAGCAGCCAGGACATTGCTAATGAAAAACTGTTTTTT.